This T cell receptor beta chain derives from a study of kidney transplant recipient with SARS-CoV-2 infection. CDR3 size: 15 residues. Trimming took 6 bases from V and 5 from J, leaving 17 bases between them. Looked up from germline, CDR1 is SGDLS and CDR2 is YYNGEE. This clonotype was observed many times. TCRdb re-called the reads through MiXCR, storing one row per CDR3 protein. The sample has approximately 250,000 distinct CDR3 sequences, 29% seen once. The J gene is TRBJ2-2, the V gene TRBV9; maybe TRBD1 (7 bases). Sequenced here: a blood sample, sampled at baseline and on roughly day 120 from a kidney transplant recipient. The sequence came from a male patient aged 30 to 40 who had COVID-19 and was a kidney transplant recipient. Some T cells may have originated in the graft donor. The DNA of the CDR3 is TGTGCCAGCACCTGGGGCAGGGGGAGGACCGGGGAGCTGTTTTTT. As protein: CASTWGRGRTGELFF.